Each of the 14 T cell receptor beta chains below was sequenced from the same sample in a study of regulatory T cells in long-lasting Graves disease. The authors built TCR beta libraries using iRepertoire HTBI primers and Arm-PCR of CDR3 regions. TCRdb re-called the multiplex PCR reads through MiXCR, storing one row per CDR3 protein. Among about 420,000 distinct CDR3 sequences listed, 20% to 30% were seen once. Stated time point: persistent/refractory GD, antithyroid drugs over 5 years with positive TRAb. From PBMCs, RNA was extracted and then used to make the TCR library. The input for sequencing was peripheral blood mononuclear cells (PBMCs), taken when the disease was refractory, from a patient treated with antithyroid drugs. The receptors were gathered from a female donor with Graves disease.

Many counts were recorded for this clonotype. The chain couples TRBV20-1 to TRBJ2-7; 10 positions agree with TRBD2. The CDR3 extends over 13 amino acids. V was clipped by 6 bases and J by 3 bases; unmatched bases: 5. Germline-derived CDR1 and CDR2 are DFQATT and SNEGSKA (reference sequence). The CDR3 DNA is TGCAGTGCGAGGAGCGGGAGGGGCTACGAGCAGTACTTC. Translation: CSARSGRGYEQYF.

This clonotype was recorded at least ten times. The rearrangement links TRBV28 to TRBJ1-3; tentative D call: TRBD1 (5 bases). Germline values: CDR1 MDHEN, CDR2 SYDVKM. This CDR3 comprises 16 residues. The ends were cut back, 5 bases at V and 0 bases at J, with 14 bases in the middle. The CDR3 protein is CASSGAKPSSGNTIYF. The CDR3 nucleotides are TGTGCCAGCAGTGGGGCCAAGCCAAGCTCTGGAAACACCATATATTTT.

This clonotype was counted at least ten times. The J gene is TRBJ2-7, the V gene TRBV11-2; D gene uncertain. Trimming took 1 base from V and 7 from J, leaving 11 bases between them. CDR1 and CDR2 (germline): SGHAT, FQNNGV. The CDR3 is 13 residues long. CDR3 loop: CASSLVGLEEQYF. The CDR3 coding sequence is TGTGCCAGCAGCTTAGTCGGCTTGGAGGAGCAGTACTTC. Full variable domain (remainder filled in from reference TRBV11-2 and TRBJ2-7): EAGVAQSPRYKIIEKRQSVAFWCNPISGHATLYWYQQILGQGPKLLIQFQNNGVVDDSQLPKDRFSAERLKGVDSTLKIQPAKLEDSAVYLCASSLVGLEEQYFGPGTRLTVT.

This clonotype was seen repeatedly, ten times or more. The rearrangement uses TRBV6-2 or TRBV6-3 and TRBJ1-1; 7 bases agree with TRBD1. CDR3 size: 15 residues. Trimming cost V 0 bases and J 5 bases; bases outside gene matches: 6. The germline CDR1 and CDR2 sequences are MNHEY and SVGEGT. DNA for the CDR3: TGTGCCAGCAGTTACTCGACAGGGAGAGGGACTGAAGCTTTCTTT. This codes for CASSYSTGRGTEAFF.

V gene TRBV27 combines with J gene TRBJ2-7; 10 nucleotides match TRBD2. CDR3 size: 16 residues. With 5 bases clipped from V and 2 bases from J, the junction kept 9 bases outside the gene matches. Germline V gene lookup returns CDR1 MNHEY and CDR2 SMNVEV (reference sequence). The chain's CDR3 is CASSALAGVPTYEQYF. In DNA form, the CDR3 reads TGTGCCAGCAGTGCGCTAGCGGGAGTCCCCACCTACGAGCAGTACTTC.

The chain uses TRBV9 and TRBJ1-4; 8 bases match TRBD1. J was trimmed by 4 bases and V by 0 bases; bases with no gene match: 5. The CDR3 spans 16 residues. Germline lookup yields CDR1 SGDLS and CDR2 YYNGEE. The CDR3 reads CASSVATGAHNEKLFF. The CDR3 bases are TGTGCCAGCAGCGTAGCGACAGGGGCGCATAATGAAAAACTGTTTTTT.

This clonotype came up once. The J gene is TRBJ2-2, the V gene TRBV7-3; D gene unclear. The germline V gene encodes CDR1 SGHTA and CDR2 FQGTGA. Trimming removed 6 bases from V and 4 bases from J, with 9 bases in between. CDR3 length equals 13 residues. The CDR3 reads CASRLTPTGELFF. CDR3 nucleotide sequence: TGTGCCAGCAGGCTTACACCCACCGGGGAGCTGTTTTTT.

This clonotype came up a few times. V is TRBV6-5 and J is TRBJ1-3, with D maybe TRBD1 (6 bases). This CDR3 region has 16 residues. Germline assignment: CDR1 MNHEY and CDR2 SVGAGI. Trimming stripped 2 bases from V and 7 bases from J, with 18 bases between. This CDR3 is CASSYGTSPHRNTIYF. For the CDR3, the DNA is TGTGCCAGCAGTTACGGGACATCTCCTCATAGGAACACCATATATTTT.

In its sample, this clonotype was seen a few times. The chain carries TRBV5-5 and TRBJ2-5; 13 bases align to TRBD2. The CDR3 has 16 residues. Per germline, CDR1 SGHKS and CDR2 YYEKEE (reference sequence). Trimming took 1 base from V and 4 from J; bases not matched to a gene: 4. CDR3 sequence: CASSLLRTSGRETQYF. Here the CDR3 DNA reads TGTGCCAGCAGCTTGCTAAGGACTAGCGGGAGAGAGACCCAGTACTTC.

J is TRBJ1-2 and V is TRBV5-1, with a tentative D call TRBD1 (6 bases). V lost 4 bases, J lost 8 bases, and 15 bases lay in between. CDR1 is SGHRS and CDR2 is YFSETQ in the germline V gene. This CDR3 region has 13 residues. As DNA, the CDR3 is TGCGCCAGCAGCCAAAACAGGGACGGGGGCTACACCTTC. Amino acid sequence: CASSQNRDGGYTF.

This clonotype was picked up a small number of times. The chain is built from TRBV7-2 and TRBJ2-2; weak D call: TRBD2 (5 bases). CDR3 length: 17 amino acids. V was pared by 0 bases and J by 6 bases, with 17 bases between. Germline CDR1 reads SGHTA; CDR2 reads FQGNSA. The CDR3 DNA reads TGTGCCAGCAGCTTAGCCCTGGCGCGGGTTGTGGCCGGGGAGCTGTTTTTT. Translating gives CASSLALARVVAGELFF.

The CDR3 nucleotides read TGCAGTGCAGGGGCTAGCGGGAGGGCCAGGGAGCAGTTCTTC. Protein product: CSAGASGRAREQFF. The chain joins TRBV20-1 to TRBJ2-1, with 12 bases aligning to TRBD2. The ends lost 6 bases at V and 10 bases at J; junction bases unmatched: 10. CDR3 length: 14 amino acids. CDR1 and CDR2 (germline): DFQATT, SNEGSKA (reference sequence).

The chain uses TRBV20-1 and TRBJ2-6, with TRBD2 identical over 7 bases. V lost 3 bases and J lost 2; bases outside the gene matches: 4. CDR1 DFQATT and CDR2 SNEGSKA come from the germline V gene (reference sequence). The CDR3 totals 15 residues. The CDR3 coding sequence is TGCAGTGCTAGTCCCGGGAGGCCTGGGGCCAACGTCCTGACTTTC. Translating gives CSASPGRPGANVLTF.

In this sample, this clonotype turned up many times. The genes are TRBV3-1 and TRBJ1-2; the D gene is possibly TRBD1 (5 bases). The CDR3 length is 15 residues. V dropped 3 bases and J dropped 4 bases, with 15 bases sitting between them. Germline CDR1 is LGHDT and CDR2 is YNNKEL (reference sequence). CDR3 amino acids: CASSQRGAGLYGYTF. As DNA, the CDR3 is TGTGCCAGCAGCCAGAGGGGCGCCGGTCTCTATGGCTACACCTTC.